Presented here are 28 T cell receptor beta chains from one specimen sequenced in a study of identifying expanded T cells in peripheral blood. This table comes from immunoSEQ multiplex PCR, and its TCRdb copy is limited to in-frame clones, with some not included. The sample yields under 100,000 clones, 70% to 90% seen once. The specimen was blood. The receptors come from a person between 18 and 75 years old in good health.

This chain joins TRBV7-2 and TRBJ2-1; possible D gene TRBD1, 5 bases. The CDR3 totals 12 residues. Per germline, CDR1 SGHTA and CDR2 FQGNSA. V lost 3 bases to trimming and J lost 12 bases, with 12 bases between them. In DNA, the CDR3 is TGTGCCAGCAGCTTTAGCCTGCAGGGGCAGTTCTTC. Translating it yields CASSFSLQGQFF.

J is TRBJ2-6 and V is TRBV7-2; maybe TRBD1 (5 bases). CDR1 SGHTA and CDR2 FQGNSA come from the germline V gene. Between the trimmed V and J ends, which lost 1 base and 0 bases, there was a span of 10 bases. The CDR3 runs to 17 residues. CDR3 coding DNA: TGTGCCAGCAGCTTAGATGCCAGGGCCTCTGGGGCCAACGTCCTGACTTTC. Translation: CASSLDARASGANVLTF.

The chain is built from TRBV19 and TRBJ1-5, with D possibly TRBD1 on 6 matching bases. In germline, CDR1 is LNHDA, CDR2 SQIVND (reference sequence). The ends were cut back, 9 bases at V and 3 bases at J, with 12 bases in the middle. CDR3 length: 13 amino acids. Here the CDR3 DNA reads TGTGCCAGCCCCCAGGGGAACAATCAGCCCCAGCATTTT. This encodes CASPQGNNQPQHF.

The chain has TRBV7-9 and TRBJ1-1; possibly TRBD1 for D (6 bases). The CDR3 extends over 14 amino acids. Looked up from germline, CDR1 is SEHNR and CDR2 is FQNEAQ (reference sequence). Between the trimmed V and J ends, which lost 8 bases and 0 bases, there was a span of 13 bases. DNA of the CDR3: TGTGCCAGCTGGCAGACAGGCTTGAACACTGAAGCTTTCTTT. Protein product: CASWQTGLNTEAFF. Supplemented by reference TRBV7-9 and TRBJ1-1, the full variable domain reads DTGVSQNPRHKITKRGQNVTFRCDPISEHNRLYWYRQTLGQGPEFLTYFQNEAQLEKSRLLSDRFSAERPKGSFSTLEIQRTEQGDSAMYLCASWQTGLNTEAFFGQGTRLTVV.

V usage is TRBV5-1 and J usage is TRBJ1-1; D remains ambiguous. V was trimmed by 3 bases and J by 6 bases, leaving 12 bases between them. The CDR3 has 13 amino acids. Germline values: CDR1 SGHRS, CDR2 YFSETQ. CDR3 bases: TGCGCCAGCAGCTCGGACTGGCATCCTGAAGCTTTCTTT. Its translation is CASSSDWHPEAFF.

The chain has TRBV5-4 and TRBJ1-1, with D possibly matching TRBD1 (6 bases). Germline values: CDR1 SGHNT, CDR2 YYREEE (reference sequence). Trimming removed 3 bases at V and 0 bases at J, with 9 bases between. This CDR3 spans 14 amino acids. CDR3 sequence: CASSSGQLNTEAFF. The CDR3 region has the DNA TGTGCCAGCAGCTCCGGACAGTTGAACACTGAAGCTTTCTTT.

The CDR3 region has the DNA TGCGCCAGCAGCCAAGAGAACAGGCTCAATGAGCAGTTCTTC. The encoded protein is CASSQENRLNEQFF. The chain couples TRBV4-3 to TRBJ2-1; TRBD1 is a possible D gene (5 bases). Deletions cut 0 bases from V and 6 bases from J, with 9 bases between. CDR3 length: 14 residues. Germline loops: CDR1 LGHNA, CDR2 YSLEER.

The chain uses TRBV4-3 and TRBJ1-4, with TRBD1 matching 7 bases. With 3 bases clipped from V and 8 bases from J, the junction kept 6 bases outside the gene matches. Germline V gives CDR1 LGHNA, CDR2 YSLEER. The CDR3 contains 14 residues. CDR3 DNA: TGCGCCAGCAGCCATCGGGACAGACGGGAAAAACTGTTTTTT. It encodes CASSHRDRREKLFF.

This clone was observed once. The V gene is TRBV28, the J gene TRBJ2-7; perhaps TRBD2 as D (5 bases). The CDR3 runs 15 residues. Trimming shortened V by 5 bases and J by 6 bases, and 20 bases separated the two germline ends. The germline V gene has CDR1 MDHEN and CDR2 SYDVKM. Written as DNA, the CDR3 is TGTGCCAGCAGTCCTAACGGGTTTGCGGGTGGCGAGCAGTACTTC. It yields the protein CASSPNGFAGGEQYF.

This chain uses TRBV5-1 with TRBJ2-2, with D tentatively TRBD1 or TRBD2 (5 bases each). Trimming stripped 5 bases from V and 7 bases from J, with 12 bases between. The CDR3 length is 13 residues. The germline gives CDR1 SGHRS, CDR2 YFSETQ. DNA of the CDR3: TGCGCCAGCAGTACTCGGGGCGGCGGGGAGCTGTTTTTT. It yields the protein CASSTRGGGELFF. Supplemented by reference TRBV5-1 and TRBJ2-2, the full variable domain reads KAGVTQTPRYLIKTRGQQVTLSCSPISGHRSVSWYQQTPGQGLQFLFEYFSETQRNKGNFPGRFSGRQFSNSRSEMNVSTLELGDSALYLCASSTRGGGELFFGEGSRLTVL.

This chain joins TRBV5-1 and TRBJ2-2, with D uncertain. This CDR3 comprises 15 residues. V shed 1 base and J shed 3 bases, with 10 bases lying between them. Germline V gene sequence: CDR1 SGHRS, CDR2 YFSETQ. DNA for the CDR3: TGCGCCAGCAGCTTGCGAGGTACACACACCGGGGAGCTGTTTTTT. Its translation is CASSLRGTHTGELFF.

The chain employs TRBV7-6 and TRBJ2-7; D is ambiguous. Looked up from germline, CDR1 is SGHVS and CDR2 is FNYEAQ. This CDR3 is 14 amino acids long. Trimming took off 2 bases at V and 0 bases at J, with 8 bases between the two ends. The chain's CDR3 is CASSLSGVSYEQYF. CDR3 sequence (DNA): TGTGCCAGCAGCTTAAGTGGAGTCTCCTACGAGCAGTACTTC.

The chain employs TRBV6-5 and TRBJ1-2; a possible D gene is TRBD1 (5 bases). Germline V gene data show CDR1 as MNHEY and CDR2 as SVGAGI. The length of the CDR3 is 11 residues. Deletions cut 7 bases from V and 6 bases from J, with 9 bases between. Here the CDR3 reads CASNQGHGYTF. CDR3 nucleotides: TGTGCCAGCAATCAGGGTCATGGCTACACCTTC.

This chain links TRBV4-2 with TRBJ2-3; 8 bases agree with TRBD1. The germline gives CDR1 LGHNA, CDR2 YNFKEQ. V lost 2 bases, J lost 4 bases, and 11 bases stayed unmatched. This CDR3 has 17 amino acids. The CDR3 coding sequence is TGTGCCAGCAGCCAATCTTCACAGGGGGTCGGGGCAGATACGCAGTATTTT. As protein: CASSQSSQGVGADTQYF.

As DNA, the CDR3 is TGTGCCTGGAGTGTATCTAGGTTCGAAGCTTTCTTT. Translation gives CAWSVSRFEAFF. The chain employs TRBV30 and TRBJ1-1; D uncertain. The CDR3 extends over 12 amino acids. Germline lookup yields CDR1 GTSNPN and CDR2 SVGIG (reference sequence). Trimming shortened V by 0 bases and J by 8 bases, and 10 bases separated the two germline ends.

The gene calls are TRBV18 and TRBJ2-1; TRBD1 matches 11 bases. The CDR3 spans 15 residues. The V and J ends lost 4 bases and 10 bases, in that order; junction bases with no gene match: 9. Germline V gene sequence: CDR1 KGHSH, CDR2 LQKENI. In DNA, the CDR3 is TGTGCCAGCTCACTGGGACAGGGGGTTGTAGGCGAGCAGTTCTTC. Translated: CASSLGQGVVGEQFF.

Written as DNA, the CDR3 is TGCGCCAGCAGCAACAACAGGGGGCGACAAGAGACCCAGTACTTC. Its protein product is CASSNNRGRQETQYF. J is TRBJ2-5 and V is TRBV5-1; 9 bases agree with TRBD1. The V gene end was trimmed by 4 bases and the J gene end by 2 bases; junction bases not matched to a gene: 6. Germline CDR1 reads SGHRS; CDR2 reads YFSETQ. The CDR3 extends over 15 amino acids.

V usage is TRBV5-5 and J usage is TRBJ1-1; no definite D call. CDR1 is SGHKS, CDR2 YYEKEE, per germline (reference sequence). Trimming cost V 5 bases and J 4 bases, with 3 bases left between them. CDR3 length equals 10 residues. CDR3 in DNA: TGTGCCAGCAGTTCCACTGAAGCTTTCTTT. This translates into CASSSTEAFF. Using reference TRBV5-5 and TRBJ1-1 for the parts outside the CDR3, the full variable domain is DAGVTQSPTHLIKTRGQQVTLRCSPISGHKSVSWYQQVLGQGPQFIFQYYEKEERGRGNFPDRFSARQFPNYSSELNVNALLLGDSALYLCASSSTEAFFGQGTRLTVV.

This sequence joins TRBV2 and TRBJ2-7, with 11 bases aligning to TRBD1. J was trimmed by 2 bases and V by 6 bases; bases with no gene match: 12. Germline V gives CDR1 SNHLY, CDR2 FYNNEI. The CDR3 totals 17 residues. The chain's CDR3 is CASRGQGALGTPYEQYF. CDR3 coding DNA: TGTGCCAGCAGAGGACAGGGGGCGTTGGGGACCCCCTACGAGCAGTACTTC.

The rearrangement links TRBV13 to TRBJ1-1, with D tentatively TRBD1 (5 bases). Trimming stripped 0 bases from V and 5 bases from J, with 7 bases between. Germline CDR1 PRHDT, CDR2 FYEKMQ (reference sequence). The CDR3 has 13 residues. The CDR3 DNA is TGTGCCAGCAGCTTAGGGCGGACAACTGAAGCTTTCTTT. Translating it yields CASSLGRTTEAFF. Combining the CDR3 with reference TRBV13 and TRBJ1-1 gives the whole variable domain AAGVIQSPRHLIKEKRETATLKCYPIPRHDTVYWYQQGPGQDPQFLISFYEKMQSDKGSIPDRFSAQQFSDYHSELNMSSLELGDSALYFCASSLGRTTEAFFGQGTRLTVV.

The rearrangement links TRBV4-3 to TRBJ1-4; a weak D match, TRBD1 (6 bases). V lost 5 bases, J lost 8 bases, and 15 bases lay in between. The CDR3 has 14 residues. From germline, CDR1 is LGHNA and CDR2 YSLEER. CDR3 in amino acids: CASSSRGRGEKLFF. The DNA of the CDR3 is TGCGCCAGCAGCTCCCGGGGCAGGGGCGAAAAACTGTTTTTT.

CDR3 in amino acids: CASRDRRTGDQPQHF. The DNA of the CDR3 is TGTGCCAGCAGAGATCGTAGGACAGGGGATCAGCCCCAGCATTTT. The rearrangement uses TRBV6-6 and TRBJ1-5; TRBD1 matches 9 bases. Germline CDR1 MNHNY, CDR2 SVGAGI (reference sequence). CDR3 length: 15 residues. V trimming: 6 bases; J trimming: 5 bases; junction bases outside the gene matches: 8.

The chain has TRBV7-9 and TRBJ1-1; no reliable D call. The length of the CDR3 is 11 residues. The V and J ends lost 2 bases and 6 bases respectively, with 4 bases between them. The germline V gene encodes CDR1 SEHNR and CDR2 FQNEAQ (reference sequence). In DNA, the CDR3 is TGTGCCAGCAGCTTATCCGCTGAAGCTTTCTTT. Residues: CASSLSAEAFF.

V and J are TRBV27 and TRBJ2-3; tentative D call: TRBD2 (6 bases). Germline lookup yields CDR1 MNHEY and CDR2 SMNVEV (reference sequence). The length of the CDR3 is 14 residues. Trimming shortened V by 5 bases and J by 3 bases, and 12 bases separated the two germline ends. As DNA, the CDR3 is TGTGCCAGCAGTCCGACGGAGGGAACAGATACGCAGTATTTT. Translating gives CASSPTEGTDTQYF.

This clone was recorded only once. The CDR3 region is CASTGPRGQGGDGYTF. DNA of the CDR3: TGTGCCAGCACTGGTCCACGCGGACAGGGGGGAGATGGCTACACCTTC. This chain connects TRBV7-9 to TRBJ1-2; 10 bases are shared with TRBD1. The ends lost 7 bases at V and 6 bases at J; junction bases unmatched: 14. The CDR3 is 16 residues long. Germline CDR1 reads SEHNR; CDR2 reads FQNEAQ (reference sequence).

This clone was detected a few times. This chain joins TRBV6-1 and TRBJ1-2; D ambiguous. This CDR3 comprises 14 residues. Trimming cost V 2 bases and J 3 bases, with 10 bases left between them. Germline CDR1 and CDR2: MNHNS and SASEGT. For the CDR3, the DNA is TGTGCCAGCAGTGAATCCGCTTCTGACTATGGCTACACCTTC. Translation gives CASSESASDYGYTF.

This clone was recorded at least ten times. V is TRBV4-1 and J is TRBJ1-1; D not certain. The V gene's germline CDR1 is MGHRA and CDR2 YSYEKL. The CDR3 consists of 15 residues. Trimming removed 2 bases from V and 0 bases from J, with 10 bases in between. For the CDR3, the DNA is TGCGCCAGCAGCCAATTGGCCCTGATGAACACTGAAGCTTTCTTT. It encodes CASSQLALMNTEAFF.

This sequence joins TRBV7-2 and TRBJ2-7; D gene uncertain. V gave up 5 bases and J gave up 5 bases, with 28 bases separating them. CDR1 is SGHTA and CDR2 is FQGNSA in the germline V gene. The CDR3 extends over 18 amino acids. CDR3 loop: CASSPQTPGPLNPDEQYF. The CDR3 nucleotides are TGTGCCAGCAGCCCACAAACCCCCGGACCCCTAAACCCGGACGAGCAGTACTTC.